This TCR beta chain is from a study of shared clonotypes between healthy human individuals. The CDR3 has 12 amino acids. From germline, CDR1 is ENHRY and CDR2 SYGVKD. The V and J ends lost 8 bases and 1 base respectively, with 9 bases between them. Sequenced by immunoSEQ multiplex PCR; TCRdb stores in-frame clones only, minus some. The profile shows 2 million to 2.5 million clones, approximately 96% of them singletons. The sample was naive CD4+ T cells sorted from blood. Described subset: CD45RA+ positively selected. This receptor was taken from a man younger than 35 in good health. This chain links TRBV10-3 with TRBJ2-7; D uncertain. CDR3 residues: CAIETESYEQYF. As DNA, the CDR3 is TGTGCCATCGAAACAGAGTCCTACGAGCAGTACTTC.